The 22 T cell receptor beta chains below come from one sample, sequenced in a study of blood T cell repertoires in COVID-19. Repertoires were generated with immunoSEQ multiplex PCR, while TCRdb's copy carries only in-frame clones and drops some. The table includes tens of thousands of clones, approximately 90% detected once. The sample consisted of peripheral blood. All receptors derive from a human donor with active COVID-19. The donor label of this sample is uncertain.

The V gene is TRBV4-2, the J gene TRBJ2-7; 7 nucleotides match TRBD1. The CDR3 sequence is 14 residues long. Germline CDR1 and CDR2: LGHNA and YNFKEQ. The trim removed 8 bases at V and 4 bases at J, leaving 11 bases unmatched. The CDR3 sequence: CASGRTGGEYEQYF. CDR3 sequence (DNA): TGTGCCAGCGGCCGGACAGGCGGCGAGTACGAGCAGTACTTC.

The V gene is TRBV6-6, the J gene TRBJ1-6; D may be TRBD1 (5 bases). Germline loops: CDR1 MNHNY, CDR2 SVGAGI (reference sequence). Trimming stripped 5 bases from V and 0 bases from J, with 23 bases between. The CDR3 loop spans 20 amino acids. As DNA, the CDR3 is TGTGCCAGCAGTCCACTCTCCGGGACGCGGGGCAGCTCCTATAATTCACCCCTCCACTTT. It specifies CASSPLSGTRGSSYNSPLHF.

The genes are TRBV19 and TRBJ2-7, with D tentatively TRBD2 (6 bases). The CDR3 is 14 residues long. V gave up 7 bases and J gave up 6 bases, with 19 bases separating them. Germline lookup yields CDR1 LNHDA and CDR2 SQIVND (reference sequence). This CDR3 is CASTPGARSSEQYF. As DNA, the CDR3 is TGTGCCAGTACGCCGGGAGCACGTTCTAGCGAGCAGTACTTC. Complete variable domain (other parts from reference TRBV19 and TRBJ2-7): DGGITQSPKYLFRKEGQNVTLSCEQNLNHDAMYWYRQDPGQGLRLIYYSQIVNDFQKGDIAEGYSVSREKKESFPLTVTSAQKNPTAFYLCASTPGARSSEQYFGPGTRLTVT.

To note about this clone: Other nucleotide sequences in the sample specify the same CDR3. The chain combines TRBV5-6 with TRBJ2-7, with D unresolved. From germline, CDR1 is SGHDT and CDR2 YYEEEE. The CDR3 is made up of 13 amino acids. V dropped 0 bases and J dropped 4 bases, with 8 bases sitting between them. CDR3: CASSLGRLYEQYF. The CDR3 DNA reads TGTGCCAGCAGCTTGGGAAGACTTTACGAGCAGTACTTC.

This chain connects TRBV28 to TRBJ2-1; TRBD2 might be the D (6 bases). Looked up from germline, CDR1 is MDHEN and CDR2 is SYDVKM. Between the trimmed V and J ends, which lost 10 bases and 4 bases, there was a span of 11 bases. This CDR3 comprises 12 residues. The CDR3 reads CAIGGLYNEQFF. In DNA form, the CDR3 reads TGTGCCATCGGGGGACTTTACAATGAGCAGTTCTTC. The whole variable domain, filled in from reference TRBV28 and TRBJ2-1, reads DVKVTQSSRYLVKRTGEKVFLECVQDMDHENMFWYRQDPGLGLRLIYFSYDVKMKEKGDIPEGYSVSREKKERFSLILESASTNQTSMYLCAIGGLYNEQFFGPGTRLTVL.

The chain has TRBV4-1 and TRBJ2-2; TRBD1 might be the D (6 bases). Per germline, CDR1 MGHRA and CDR2 YSYEKL. The CDR3 contains 15 residues. V lost 4 bases to trimming and J lost 0 bases, with 9 bases between them. The CDR3 nucleotides are TGCGCCAGCAGCCTTACAGGGACGAACACCGGGGAGCTGTTTTTT. Protein product: CASSLTGTNTGELFF.

J is TRBJ1-5 and V is TRBV10-3; 8 bases match TRBD1. The CDR3 has 13 residues. J gave up 5 bases and V 8 bases, and 5 bases lay outside the gene matches. The germline V gene encodes CDR1 ENHRY and CDR2 SYGVKD. The CDR3 region is CAISDRGYQPQHF. The CDR3 DNA is TGTGCCATCTCTGACAGGGGATATCAGCCCCAGCATTTT.

The chain couples TRBV25-1 to TRBJ2-7; 8 bases match TRBD2. The CDR3 length is 13 residues. Trimming removed 2 bases from V and 6 bases from J; junction bases left unmatched: 3. Germline loops: CDR1 MGHDK, CDR2 SYGVNS. CDR3 residues: CASSELRGGEQYF. CDR3 coding DNA: TGTGCCAGCAGTGAACTTCGGGGGGGCGAGCAGTACTTC.

This CDR3 is CASSQDLPRSEQYF. In DNA, the CDR3 is TGTGCCAGCAGCCAAGATCTGCCCCGGAGCGAGCAGTACTTC. The V and J genes are TRBV4-2 and TRBJ2-7; D gene ambiguous. The CDR3 is 14 amino acids. Trimming took off 0 bases at V and 6 bases at J, with 12 bases between the two ends. The germline V gene has CDR1 LGHNA and CDR2 YNFKEQ.

The chain employs TRBV15 and TRBJ2-1; 7 nucleotides align to TRBD1. The CDR3 is made up of 16 amino acids. J gave up 8 bases and V 0 bases, and 10 bases lay outside the gene matches. Germline V gene data show CDR1 as LNHNV and CDR2 as YYDKDF (reference sequence). This chain's CDR3 is CATSRDRGLVFDEQFF. CDR3 DNA sequence: TGTGCCACCAGCAGAGATAGGGGGCTGGTATTCGATGAGCAGTTCTTC. Based on the CDR3 plus reference TRBV15 and TRBJ2-1, the full variable domain is DAMVIQNPRYQVTQFGKPVTLSCSQTLNHNVMYWYQQKSSQAPKLLFHYYDKDFNNEADTPDNFQSRRPNTSFCFLDIRSPGLGDTAMYLCATSRDRGLVFDEQFFGPGTRLTVL.

The chain combines TRBV6-2 or TRBV6-3 with TRBJ2-7; tentative D call: TRBD1 (6 bases). Trimming stripped 5 bases from V and 4 bases from J, with 9 bases between. Looked up from germline, CDR1 is MNHEY and CDR2 is SVGEGT. CDR3 length equals 12 residues. The CDR3 coding sequence is TGTGCCAGCAGTCGACAGGTATACGAGCAGTACTTC. It translates to CASSRQVYEQYF.

This rearrangement joins TRBV28 to TRBJ2-3; possibly TRBD2 for D (7 bases). V was clipped by 4 bases and J by 4 bases, with 12 bases between them. The CDR3 sequence is 14 residues long. The germline CDR1 and CDR2 sequences are MDHEN and SYDVKM. CDR3 region: CASSSPGGADTQYF. The CDR3 coding sequence is TGTGCCAGCAGTTCCCCGGGGGGCGCAGATACGCAGTATTTT.

V is TRBV4-1 and J is TRBJ2-3; possibly TRBD2 for D (5 bases). Germline CDR1 is MGHRA and CDR2 is YSYEKL. The CDR3 length is 14 residues. The V gene lost 6 bases and the J gene lost 1 base, with 11 bases spanning the gap. The CDR3 DNA is TGCGCCAGCAGGGGGTTGGGAGGCACAGATACGCAGTATTTT. Translating it yields CASRGLGGTDTQYF.

V and J are TRBV9 and TRBJ1-1; D is possibly TRBD1 (6 bases). This CDR3 spans 16 amino acids. The V end lost 3 bases, the J end lost 3 bases, and 18 bases lay between the germline ends. In germline, CDR1 is SGDLS, CDR2 YYNGEE. Here the CDR3 DNA reads TGTGCCAGCAGCGGCCGACAAACAGGGTGGGACACTGAAGCTTTCTTT. As protein: CASSGRQTGWDTEAFF.

The rearrangement joins TRBV5-4 to TRBJ2-7; possible D gene TRBD1, 6 bases. Germline V gene sequence: CDR1 SGHNT, CDR2 YYREEE (reference sequence). The CDR3 runs 15 residues. The V end was cut by 4 bases, the J end by 2 bases, with 16 bases between. In DNA, the CDR3 is TGTGCCAGCAGCGGAACCGGGGACAACCCCTACGAGCAGTACTTC. Its protein product is CASSGTGDNPYEQYF.

V is TRBV9 and J is TRBJ1-1, with 8 positions matching TRBD1. CDR3 length equals 15 residues. V lost 2 bases and J lost 1; bases outside the gene matches: 4. Germline CDR1 and CDR2: SGDLS and YYNGEE. The CDR3 reads CASSVQGAGNTEAFF. The CDR3 DNA is TGTGCCAGCAGCGTGCAGGGGGCAGGGAACACTGAAGCTTTCTTT.

In DNA form, the CDR3 reads TGTGCCAGCAGCCGCACCTTTCTGGCCCGAGGGACCGGGGAGCTGTTTTTT. Translating it yields CASSRTFLARGTGELFF. V gene TRBV14 combines with J gene TRBJ2-2; the D gene is possibly TRBD2 (5 bases). The germline V and J ends were trimmed by 4 bases and 5 bases, with 20 bases remaining between them. This CDR3 region has 17 residues. Germline V gene lookup returns CDR1 SGHDN and CDR2 FVKESK.

The rearrangement links TRBV5-1 to TRBJ2-3; weak D call: TRBD1 (6 bases). The germline gives CDR1 SGHRS, CDR2 YFSETQ. V was cut by 0 bases and J by 1 base, with 6 bases left in between. This CDR3 spans 14 amino acids. CDR3 region: CASSLEGGTDTQYF. CDR3 coding DNA: TGCGCCAGCAGCTTGGAGGGGGGCACAGATACGCAGTATTTT.

The V gene is TRBV19, the J gene TRBJ2-7, with a weak D call TRBD1 (5 bases). The CDR3 covers 15 residues. The V end was cut by 3 bases, the J end by 2 bases, with 14 bases between. The germline gives CDR1 LNHDA, CDR2 SQIVND (reference sequence). Here the CDR3 DNA reads TGTGCCAGTAGTATCGCTCCAGGGCCCACCTACGAGCAGTACTTC. Protein sequence: CASSIAPGPTYEQYF.

This sequence joins TRBV19 and TRBJ1-4; 8 nucleotides agree with TRBD1. J was trimmed by 7 bases and V by 7 bases; bases with no gene match: 14. Germline V gene sequence: CDR1 LNHDA, CDR2 SQIVND (reference sequence). The CDR3 covers 16 residues. The CDR3 DNA reads TGTGCCAGTAACTCCGGACAGGGAAGTTCTGGTGAAAAACTGTTTTTT. It is translated as CASNSGQGSSGEKLFF. The variable domain in full, with the rest retrieved from reference TRBV19 and TRBJ1-4, is DGGITQSPKYLFRKEGQNVTLSCEQNLNHDAMYWYRQDPGQGLRLIYYSQIVNDFQKGDIAEGYSVSREKKESFPLTVTSAQKNPTAFYLCASNSGQGSSGEKLFFGSGTQLSVL.

The chain recombines TRBV9 with TRBJ2-3; 8 bases map to TRBD2. V was clipped by 4 bases and J by 2 bases; unmatched bases: 24. The CDR3 is made up of 21 amino acids. CDR1 and CDR2 from the germline V gene are SGDLS and YYNGEE. Written as DNA, the CDR3 is TGTGCCAGCAGCTACCCCTTGGGGGCAGGGGCTACTAGCGGTCTCACAGATACGCAGTATTTT. Amino acids: CASSYPLGAGATSGLTDTQYF. The full variable domain, rest sourced from reference TRBV9 and TRBJ2-3, is DSGVTQTPKHLITATGQRVTLRCSPRSGDLSVYWYQQSLDQGLQFLIQYYNGEERAKGNILERFSAQQFPDLHSELNLSSLELGDSALYFCASSYPLGAGATSGLTDTQYFGPGTRLTVL.

V is TRBV27 and J is TRBJ1-5, with D tentatively TRBD1 (5 bases). The CDR3 loop spans 15 amino acids. Germline loops: CDR1 MNHEY, CDR2 SMNVEV (reference sequence). The V gene lost 0 bases and the J gene lost 7 bases, with 13 bases spanning the gap. The CDR3 region is CASSLSGDWGQPQHF. The CDR3 nucleotides read TGTGCCAGCAGTTTATCAGGGGATTGGGGACAGCCCCAGCATTTT.